This T cell receptor beta chain appears in the sequencing data of a study of T cell changes during pregnancy in multiple sclerosis. Data came from immunoSEQ multiplex PCR; TCRdb stores just in-frame clones and leaves some out. Of about 86,000 clones listed, more than 85% are singletons. Trimming removed 1 base at V and 2 bases at J, with 9 bases between. Germline CDR1 and CDR2: SEHNR and FQNEAQ (reference sequence). The CDR3 sequence is 15 residues long. This TCR came from a female donor in good health, enrolled as a control in a pregnancy study. The source material was peripheral blood, sampled in the first trimester of pregnancy. The chain is built from TRBV7-9 and TRBJ1-5, with D tentatively TRBD1 (6 bases). The CDR3 is CASSLGSGGNQPQHF. CDR3 DNA sequence: TGTGCCAGCAGCTTAGGGTCAGGGGGCAATCAGCCCCAGCATTTT.